This TCR beta chain was identified in a study of tumor-infiltrating lymphocytes in primary liver carcinoma. In its sample, this clonotype was seen once. The antigen is not known. Broader study findings: Blood fell significantly below tumors in its top-250-clone fraction (p = 0.039). Only around 7-25% of top clones occurred in all five tumor regions.

TCR beta cDNA was prepared out of 450 to 500 ng total RNA by means of a constant-region primer. Libraries covering TCR beta were generated through three nested multiplex PCR rounds (using a slightly modified ARM-PCR). TRBV1-TRBV30 forward primers paired with a C-beta reverse primer drove the first two PCR rounds, roughly 10 cycles each. MiXCR, run by TCRdb on the multiplex PCR reads, gives a single entry per CDR3 protein. The sample includes 100,000 or so distinct CDR3 sequences, roughly four fifths of them seen just once. Trimming took 10 bases from V and 0 from J, leaving 21 bases between them. This CDR3 is built from 16 residues. CDR1 and CDR2 (germline): MGHRA, YSYEKL. Unsorted bulk tissue, roughly 19-34 mg of it, served as the source for co-extraction of RNA and DNA. Each tumor specimen held more than 75% viable tumor cells.

The chain uses TRBV4-1 and TRBJ2-5; D may correspond to TRBD1 or TRBD2 (6 bases each). This sequence was found in a man in his forties or fifties with primary liver carcinoma and hepatitis B virus infection. The sequencing input was liver tumor tissue from sampling region 3. Subset meaning: tumor region T3, left-lateral pole. Written as DNA, the CDR3 is TGCGCCACCAACCAAGATTGGGGGGCTCACCAAGAGACCCAGTACTTC. This gives the protein CATNQDWGAHQETQYF.